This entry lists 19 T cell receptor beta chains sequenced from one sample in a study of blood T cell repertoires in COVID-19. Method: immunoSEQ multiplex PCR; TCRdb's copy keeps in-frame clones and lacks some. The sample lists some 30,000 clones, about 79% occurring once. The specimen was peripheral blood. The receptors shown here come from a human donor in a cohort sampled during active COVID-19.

In nucleotides, the CDR3 is TGTGCCAGCAGCTCCCGGGAGAATCAGCCCCAGCATTTT. Protein product: CASSSRENQPQHF. This chain joins TRBV3-1 (or the pseudogene TRBV3-2) and TRBJ1-5; D remains unclear. CDR1 and CDR2 from the germline V gene are LGHDT and YNNKEL (reference sequence). The CDR3 runs to 13 residues. V was cut by 5 bases and J by 4 bases, with 9 bases left in between.

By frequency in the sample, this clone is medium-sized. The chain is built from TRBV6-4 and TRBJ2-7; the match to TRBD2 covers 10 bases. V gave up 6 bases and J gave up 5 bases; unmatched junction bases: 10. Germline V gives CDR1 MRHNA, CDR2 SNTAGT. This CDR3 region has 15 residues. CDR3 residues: CASSPNPSGGNEQYF. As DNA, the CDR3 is TGTGCCAGCAGCCCCAACCCTAGCGGGGGAAACGAGCAGTACTTC.

This CDR3 is CASRLLDFSTGELFF. In nucleotides, the CDR3 is TGTGCCAGCAGGTTGCTGGACTTTTCCACCGGGGAGCTGTTTTTT. The chain is built from TRBV2 and TRBJ2-2, with a possible D match to TRBD2 (5 bases). The CDR3 runs to 15 residues. CDR1 is SNHLY and CDR2 is FYNNEI in the germline V gene. The ends were cut back, 6 bases at V and 4 bases at J, with 15 bases in the middle.

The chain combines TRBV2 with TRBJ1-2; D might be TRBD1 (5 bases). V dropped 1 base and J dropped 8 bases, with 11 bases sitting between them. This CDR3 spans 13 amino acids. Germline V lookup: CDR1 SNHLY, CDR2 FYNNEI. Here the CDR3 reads CASSEDQGYGYTF. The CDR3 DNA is TGTGCCAGCAGTGAAGATCAGGGTTACGGCTACACCTTC.

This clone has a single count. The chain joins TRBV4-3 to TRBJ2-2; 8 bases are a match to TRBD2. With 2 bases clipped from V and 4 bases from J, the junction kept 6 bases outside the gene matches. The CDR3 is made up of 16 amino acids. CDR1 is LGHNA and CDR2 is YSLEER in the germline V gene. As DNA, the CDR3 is TGCGCCAGCAGCCAATTAGCGGGGACCTCCACCGGGGAGCTGTTTTTT. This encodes CASSQLAGTSTGELFF.

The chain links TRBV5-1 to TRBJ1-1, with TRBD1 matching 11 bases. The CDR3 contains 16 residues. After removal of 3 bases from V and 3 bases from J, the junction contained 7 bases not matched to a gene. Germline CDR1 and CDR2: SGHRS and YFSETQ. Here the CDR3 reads CASSSSDRGLYTEAFF. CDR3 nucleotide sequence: TGCGCCAGCAGCTCTTCGGACAGGGGGCTATACACTGAAGCTTTCTTT.

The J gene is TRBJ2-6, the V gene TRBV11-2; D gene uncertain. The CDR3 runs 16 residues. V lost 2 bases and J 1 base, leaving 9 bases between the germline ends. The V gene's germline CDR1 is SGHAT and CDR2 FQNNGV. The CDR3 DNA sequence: TGTGCCAGCAGCTTAAGTCCCCGGTCTGGGGCCAACGTCCTGACTTTC. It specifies CASSLSPRSGANVLTF.

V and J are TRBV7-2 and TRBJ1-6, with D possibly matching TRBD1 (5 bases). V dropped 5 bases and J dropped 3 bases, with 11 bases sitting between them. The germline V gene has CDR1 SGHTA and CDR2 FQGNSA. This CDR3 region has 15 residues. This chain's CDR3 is CASSPGNYYNSPLHF. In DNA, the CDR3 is TGTGCCAGCAGCCCAGGGAATTACTATAATTCACCCCTCCACTTT. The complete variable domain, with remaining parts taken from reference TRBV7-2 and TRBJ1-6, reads GAGVSQSPSNKVTEKGKDVELRCDPISGHTALYWYRQSLGQGLEFLIYFQGNSAPDKSGLPSDRFSAERTGGSVSTLTIQRTQQEDSAVYLCASSPGNYYNSPLHFGNGTRLTVT.

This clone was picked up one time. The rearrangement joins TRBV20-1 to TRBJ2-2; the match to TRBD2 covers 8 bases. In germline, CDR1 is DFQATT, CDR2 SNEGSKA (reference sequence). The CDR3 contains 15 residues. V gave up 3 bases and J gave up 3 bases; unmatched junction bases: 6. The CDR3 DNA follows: TGCAGTGCTAGTGTAGCGGGGTTAGACACCGGGGAGCTGTTTTTT. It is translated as CSASVAGLDTGELFF.

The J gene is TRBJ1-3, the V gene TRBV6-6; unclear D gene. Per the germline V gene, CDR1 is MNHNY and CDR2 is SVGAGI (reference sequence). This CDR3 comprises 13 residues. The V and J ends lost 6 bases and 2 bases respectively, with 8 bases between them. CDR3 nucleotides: TGTGCCAGCAGCCCGCAGGCTGGAAACACCATATATTTT. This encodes CASSPQAGNTIYF.

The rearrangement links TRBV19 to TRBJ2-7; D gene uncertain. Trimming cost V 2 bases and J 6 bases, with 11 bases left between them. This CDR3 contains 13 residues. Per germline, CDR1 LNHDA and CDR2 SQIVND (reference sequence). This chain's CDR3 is CASSINPLSEQYF. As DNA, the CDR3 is TGTGCCAGTAGTATAAATCCCCTGAGCGAGCAGTACTTC. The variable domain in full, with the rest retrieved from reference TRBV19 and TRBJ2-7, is DGGITQSPKYLFRKEGQNVTLSCEQNLNHDAMYWYRQDPGQGLRLIYYSQIVNDFQKGDIAEGYSVSREKKESFPLTVTSAQKNPTAFYLCASSINPLSEQYFGPGTRLTVT.

The CDR3 nucleotides are TGTGCCAGCAGATTAGGGACAAGCGTAGGCTACACCTTC. It encodes CASRLGTSVGYTF. The genes are TRBV6-5 and TRBJ1-2, with TRBD1 as a possible D gene (6 bases). Germline V lookup: CDR1 MNHEY, CDR2 SVGAGI. V lost 6 bases and J lost 8, with 16 bases in between. The length of the CDR3 is 13 residues.

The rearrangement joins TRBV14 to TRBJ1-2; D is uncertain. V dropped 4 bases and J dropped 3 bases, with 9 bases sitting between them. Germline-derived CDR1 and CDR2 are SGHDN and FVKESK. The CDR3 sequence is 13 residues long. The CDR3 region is CASSRGIDYGYTF. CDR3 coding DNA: TGTGCCAGCAGCCGAGGTATCGACTATGGCTACACCTTC.

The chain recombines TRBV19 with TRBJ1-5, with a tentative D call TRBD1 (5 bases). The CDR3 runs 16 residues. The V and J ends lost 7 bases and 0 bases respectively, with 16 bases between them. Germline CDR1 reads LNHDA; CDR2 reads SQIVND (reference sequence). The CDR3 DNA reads TGTGCCAGTACTCCCGTCGGGGACTTTAGCAATCAGCCCCAGCATTTT. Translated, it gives CASTPVGDFSNQPQHF.

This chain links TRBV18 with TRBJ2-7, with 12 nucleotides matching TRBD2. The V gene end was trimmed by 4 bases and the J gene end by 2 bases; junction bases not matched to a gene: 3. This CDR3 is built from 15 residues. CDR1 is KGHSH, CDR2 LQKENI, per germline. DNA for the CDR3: TGTGCCAGCTCACAGACTAGCGGGGGACCCTACGAGCAGTACTTC. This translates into CASSQTSGGPYEQYF.

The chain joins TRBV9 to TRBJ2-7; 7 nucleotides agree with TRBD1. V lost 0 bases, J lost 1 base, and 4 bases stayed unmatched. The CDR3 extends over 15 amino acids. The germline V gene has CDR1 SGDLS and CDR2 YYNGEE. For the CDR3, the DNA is TGTGCCAGCAGCGTAGAAGGGACAGCATCCTACGAGCAGTACTTC. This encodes CASSVEGTASYEQYF.

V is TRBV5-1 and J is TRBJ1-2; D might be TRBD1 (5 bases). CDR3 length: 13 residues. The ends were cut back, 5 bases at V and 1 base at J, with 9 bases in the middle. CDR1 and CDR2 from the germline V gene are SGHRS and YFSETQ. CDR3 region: CASRSGGNYGYTF. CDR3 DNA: TGCGCCAGCAGATCGGGGGGTAACTATGGCTACACCTTC.

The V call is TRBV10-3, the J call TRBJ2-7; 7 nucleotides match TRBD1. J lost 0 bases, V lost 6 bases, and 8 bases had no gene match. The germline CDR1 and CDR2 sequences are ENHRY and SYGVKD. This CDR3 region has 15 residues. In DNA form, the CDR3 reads TGTGCCATCAGGGAATCGGCAGGGGGCTCCTACGAGCAGTACTTC. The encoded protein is CAIRESAGGSYEQYF.

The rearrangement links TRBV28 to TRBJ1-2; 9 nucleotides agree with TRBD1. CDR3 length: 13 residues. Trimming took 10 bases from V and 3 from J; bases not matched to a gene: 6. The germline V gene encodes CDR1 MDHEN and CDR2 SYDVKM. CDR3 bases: TGTGCCACCCCGAGGACAGGGGACTATGGCTACACCTTC. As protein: CATPRTGDYGYTF.